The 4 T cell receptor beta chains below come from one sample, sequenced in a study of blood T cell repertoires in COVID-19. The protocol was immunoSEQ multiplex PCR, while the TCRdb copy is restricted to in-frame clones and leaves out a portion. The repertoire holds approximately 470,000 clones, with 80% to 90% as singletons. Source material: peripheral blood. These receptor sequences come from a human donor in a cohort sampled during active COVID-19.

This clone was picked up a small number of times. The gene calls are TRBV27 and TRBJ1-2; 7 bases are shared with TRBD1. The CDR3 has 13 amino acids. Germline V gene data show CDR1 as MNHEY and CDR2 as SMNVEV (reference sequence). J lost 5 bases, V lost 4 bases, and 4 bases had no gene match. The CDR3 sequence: CASSSTGPYGYTF. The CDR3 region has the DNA TGTGCCAGCAGTTCGACAGGGCCGTATGGCTACACCTTC.

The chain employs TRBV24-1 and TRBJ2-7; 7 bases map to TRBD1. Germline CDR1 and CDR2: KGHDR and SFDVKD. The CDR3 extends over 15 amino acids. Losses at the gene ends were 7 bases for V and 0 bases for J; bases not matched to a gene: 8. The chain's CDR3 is CATSATGVSSYEQYF. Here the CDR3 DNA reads TGTGCCACCAGCGCCACAGGGGTTAGCTCCTACGAGCAGTACTTC.

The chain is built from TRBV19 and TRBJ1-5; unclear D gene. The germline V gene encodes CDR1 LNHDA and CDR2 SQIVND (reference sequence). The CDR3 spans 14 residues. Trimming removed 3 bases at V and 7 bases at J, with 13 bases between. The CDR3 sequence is CASSIMIRGQPQHF. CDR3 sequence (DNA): TGTGCCAGTAGTATTATGATCCGGGGACAGCCCCAGCATTTT. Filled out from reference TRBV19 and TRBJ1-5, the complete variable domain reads DGGITQSPKYLFRKEGQNVTLSCEQNLNHDAMYWYRQDPGQGLRLIYYSQIVNDFQKGDIAEGYSVSREKKESFPLTVTSAQKNPTAFYLCASSIMIRGQPQHFGDGTRLSIL.

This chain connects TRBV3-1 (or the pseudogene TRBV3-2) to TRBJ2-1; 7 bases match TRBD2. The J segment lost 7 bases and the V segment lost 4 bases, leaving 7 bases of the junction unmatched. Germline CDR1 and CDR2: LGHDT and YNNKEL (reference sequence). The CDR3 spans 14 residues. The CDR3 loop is CASSPGLEANEQFF. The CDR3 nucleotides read TGTGCCAGCAGCCCCGGACTAGAAGCTAATGAGCAGTTCTTC.